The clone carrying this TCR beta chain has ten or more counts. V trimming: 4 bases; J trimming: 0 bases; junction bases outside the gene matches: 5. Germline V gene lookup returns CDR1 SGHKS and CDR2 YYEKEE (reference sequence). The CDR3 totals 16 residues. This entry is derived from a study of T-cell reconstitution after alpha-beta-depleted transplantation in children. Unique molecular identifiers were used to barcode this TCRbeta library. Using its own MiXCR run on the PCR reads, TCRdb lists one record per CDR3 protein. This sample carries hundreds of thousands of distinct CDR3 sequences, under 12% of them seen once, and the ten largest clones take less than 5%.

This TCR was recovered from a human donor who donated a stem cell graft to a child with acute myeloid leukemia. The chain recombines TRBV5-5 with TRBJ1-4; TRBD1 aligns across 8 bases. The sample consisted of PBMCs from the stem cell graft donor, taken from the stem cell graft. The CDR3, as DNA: TGTGCCAGCAGCCGGACAGGGTTTGCAACTAATGAAAAACTGTTTTTT. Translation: CASSRTGFATNEKLFF. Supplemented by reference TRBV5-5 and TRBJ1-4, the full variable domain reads DAGVTQSPTHLIKTRGQQVTLRCSPISGHKSVSWYQQVLGQGPQFIFQYYEKEERGRGNFPDRFSARQFPNYSSELNVNALLLGDSALYLCASSRTGFATNEKLFFGSGTQLSVL.